These 11 T cell receptor beta chains were sequenced from one sample in a study of cytomegalovirus exposure and HLA in healthy donors. Amplification used 60 Vbeta primers and 13 Jbeta primers. Repertoires were generated with immunoSEQ multiplex PCR, while TCRdb's copy carries only in-frame clones and drops some. Here the sample spans roughly 140,000 clones, 65% to 80% being singletons. The sequenced material came from PBMCs. These receptors originate from a woman aged 40 to 50 in good health and CMV-seronegative.

The V and J genes are TRBV5-1 and TRBJ1-5; weak D call: TRBD1 (5 bases). The V and J ends lost 7 bases and 3 bases respectively, with 14 bases between them. The CDR3 length is 14 residues. The germline V gene encodes CDR1 SGHRS and CDR2 YFSETQ. The CDR3 DNA reads TGCGCCAGCCGCCAGGGCGACTTCAATCAGCCCCAGCATTTT. Protein product: CASRQGDFNQPQHF.

The chain uses TRBV7-2 and TRBJ2-1, with 11 nucleotides matching TRBD2. Germline assignment: CDR1 SGHTA and CDR2 FQGNSA. Trimming took 6 bases from V and 6 from J; bases not matched to a gene: 10. The CDR3 totals 16 residues. CDR3 in DNA: TGTGCCAGCAGAAAGCGACTAGCGGGATTGGTCAATGAGCAGTTCTTC. The encoded protein is CASRKRLAGLVNEQFF.

This clone appeared a few times. The genes are TRBV5-1 and TRBJ1-4, with D maybe TRBD1 (5 bases). Trimming removed 4 bases at V and 7 bases at J, with 20 bases between. The length of the CDR3 is 16 residues. Germline V gene data show CDR1 as SGHRS and CDR2 as YFSETQ. The CDR3 bases are TGCGCCAGCAGCGCACAACCCGGGACTTACGGTGAAAAACTGTTTTTT. Translation gives CASSAQPGTYGEKLFF.

The rearrangement joins TRBV11-3 to TRBJ2-7, with 10 nucleotides matching TRBD2. J was trimmed by 0 bases and V by 6 bases; bases with no gene match: 5. The CDR3 has 15 amino acids. CDR1 and CDR2 (germline): SGHNT, YENEEA. CDR3 sequence: CASSQSGGVSYEQYF. CDR3 nucleotides: TGTGCCAGCAGTCAAAGCGGGGGGGTCTCCTACGAGCAGTACTTC. The full variable domain, its missing parts supplied by reference TRBV11-3 and TRBJ2-7, is EAGVVQSPRYKIIEKKQPVAFWCNPISGHNTLYWYLQNLGQGPELLIRYENEEAVDDSQLPKDRFSAERLKGVDSTLKIQPAELGDSAVYLCASSQSGGVSYEQYFGPGTRLTVT.

The chain has TRBV28 and TRBJ1-1; D ambiguous. Germline CDR1 reads MDHEN; CDR2 reads SYDVKM. The CDR3 is 14 residues long. Trimming took off 3 bases at V and 6 bases at J, with 14 bases between the two ends. The CDR3 is CASSFGQAWSEAFF. In nucleotides, the CDR3 is TGTGCCAGCAGTTTTGGGCAGGCTTGGTCTGAAGCTTTCTTT.

The rearrangement joins TRBV7-9 to TRBJ1-1; no clear D. V was shortened by 11 bases and J by 0 bases, with 13 bases between the two germline ends. The CDR3 loop spans 13 amino acids. CDR1 and CDR2 from the germline V gene are SEHNR and FQNEAQ (reference sequence). The CDR3 here is CAAGRLMNTEAFF. CDR3 nucleotide sequence: TGTGCCGCGGGCAGACTTATGAACACTGAAGCTTTCTTT.

The chain combines TRBV10-1 with TRBJ2-2, with D tentatively TRBD2 (6 bases). The V end lost 0 bases, the J end lost 5 bases, and 13 bases lay between the germline ends. Germline V gives CDR1 WNHNN, CDR2 SYGVQD (reference sequence). This CDR3 is built from 16 residues. The CDR3 DNA reads TGCGCCAGCAGTGAGTCGGGGGGAGTTCGGACCGGGGAGCTGTTTTTT. Translating gives CASSESGGVRTGELFF.

The chain combines TRBV5-4 with TRBJ2-2; no firm D call. V was trimmed by 5 bases and J by 0 bases, leaving 11 bases between them. Germline V CDR1 and CDR2: SGHNT, YYREEE (reference sequence). The CDR3 runs to 15 residues. The CDR3 bases are TGTGCCAGCAGTCTGTCAGTCACGAACACCGGGGAGCTGTTTTTT. Its protein is CASSLSVTNTGELFF.

The CDR3 coding sequence is TGTGCCAGCAGCTTCCTCCAGTACACCGGGGAGCTGTTTTTT. It encodes CASSFLQYTGELFF. This chain connects TRBV11-2 to TRBJ2-2, with D hard to call. Deletions cut 3 bases from V and 3 bases from J, with 8 bases between. This CDR3 is 14 amino acids long. Germline values: CDR1 SGHAT, CDR2 FQNNGV.

This rearrangement joins TRBV6-1 to TRBJ1-3; TRBD1 is a possible D gene (5 bases). Germline CDR1 MNHNS, CDR2 SASEGT. The CDR3 length is 15 residues. The V end lost 0 bases, the J end lost 4 bases, and 10 bases lay between the germline ends. CDR3: CASSEATGVGNTIYF. CDR3 DNA: TGTGCCAGCAGTGAAGCGACGGGGGTAGGAAACACCATATATTTT.

The chain joins TRBV20-1 to TRBJ1-2, with a weak D call TRBD1 (5 bases). CDR3 length equals 11 residues. Trimming pared 6 bases from V and 7 bases from J, leaving 12 bases between. The germline gives CDR1 DFQATT, CDR2 SNEGSKA (reference sequence). The CDR3 DNA sequence: TGCAGTGCCAGCAGGGTGGGTGGCTACACCTTC. Amino acids: CSASRVGGYTF.